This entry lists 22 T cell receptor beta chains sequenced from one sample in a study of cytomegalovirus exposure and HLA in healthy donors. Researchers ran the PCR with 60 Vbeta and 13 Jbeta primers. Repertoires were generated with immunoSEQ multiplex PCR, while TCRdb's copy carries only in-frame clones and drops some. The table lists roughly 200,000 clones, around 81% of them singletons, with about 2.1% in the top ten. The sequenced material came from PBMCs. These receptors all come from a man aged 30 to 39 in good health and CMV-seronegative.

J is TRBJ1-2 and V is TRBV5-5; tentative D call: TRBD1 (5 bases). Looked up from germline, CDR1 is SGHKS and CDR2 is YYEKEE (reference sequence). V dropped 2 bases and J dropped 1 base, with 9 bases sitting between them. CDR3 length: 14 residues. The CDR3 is CASSFRGFNYGYTF. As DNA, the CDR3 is TGTGCCAGCAGCTTCCGGGGGTTTAACTATGGCTACACCTTC.

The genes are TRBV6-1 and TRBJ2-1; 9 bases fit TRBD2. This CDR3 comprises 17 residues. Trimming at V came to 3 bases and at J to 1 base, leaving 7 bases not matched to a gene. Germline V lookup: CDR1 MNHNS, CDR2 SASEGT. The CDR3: CASSDSGSFGSYNEQFF. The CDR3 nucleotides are TGTGCCAGCAGTGATAGCGGGAGTTTCGGGTCCTACAATGAGCAGTTCTTC.

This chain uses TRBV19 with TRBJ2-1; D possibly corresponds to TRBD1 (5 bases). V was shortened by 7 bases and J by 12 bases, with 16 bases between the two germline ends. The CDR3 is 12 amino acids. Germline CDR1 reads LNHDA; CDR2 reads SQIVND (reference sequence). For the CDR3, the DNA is TGTGCCAGTACTAGAGAGTCAGGGTTGCAGTTCTTC. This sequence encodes CASTRESGLQFF.

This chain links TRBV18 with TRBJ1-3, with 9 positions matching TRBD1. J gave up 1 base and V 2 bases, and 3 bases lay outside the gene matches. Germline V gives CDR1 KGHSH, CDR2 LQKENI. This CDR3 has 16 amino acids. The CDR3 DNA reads TGTGCCAGCTCACCAACACAGGGGGCTTCTGGAAACACCATATATTTT. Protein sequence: CASSPTQGASGNTIYF.

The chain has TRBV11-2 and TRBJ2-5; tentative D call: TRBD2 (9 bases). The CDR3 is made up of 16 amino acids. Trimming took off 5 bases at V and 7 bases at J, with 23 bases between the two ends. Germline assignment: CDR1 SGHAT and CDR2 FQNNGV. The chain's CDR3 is CASSADRGLALGTQYF. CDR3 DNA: TGTGCCAGCAGCGCCGACAGGGGACTAGCTTTAGGGACCCAGTACTTC.

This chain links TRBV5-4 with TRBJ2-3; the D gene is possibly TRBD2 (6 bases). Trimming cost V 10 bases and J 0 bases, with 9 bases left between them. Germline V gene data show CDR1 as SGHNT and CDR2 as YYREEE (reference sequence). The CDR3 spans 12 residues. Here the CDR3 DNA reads TGTGCCCGGAGGGGTAGCACAGATACGCAGTATTTT. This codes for CARRGSTDTQYF.

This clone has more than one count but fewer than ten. CDR3: CASRTGLYEQYF. CDR3 nucleotides: TGTGCCAGCAGAACGGGACTGTACGAGCAGTACTTC. The chain carries TRBV6-5 and TRBJ2-7; D may be TRBD2 (6 bases). V lost 6 bases to trimming and J lost 4 bases, with 10 bases between them. Germline V gene sequence: CDR1 MNHEY, CDR2 SVGAGI. The CDR3 covers 12 residues.

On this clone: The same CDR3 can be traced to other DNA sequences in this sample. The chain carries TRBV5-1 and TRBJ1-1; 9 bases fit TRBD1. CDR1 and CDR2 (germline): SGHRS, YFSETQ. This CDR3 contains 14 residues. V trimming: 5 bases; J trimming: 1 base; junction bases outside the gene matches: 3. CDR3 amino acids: CASRQQGANTEAFF. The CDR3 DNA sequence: TGCGCCAGCAGACAACAGGGGGCGAACACTGAAGCTTTCTTT.

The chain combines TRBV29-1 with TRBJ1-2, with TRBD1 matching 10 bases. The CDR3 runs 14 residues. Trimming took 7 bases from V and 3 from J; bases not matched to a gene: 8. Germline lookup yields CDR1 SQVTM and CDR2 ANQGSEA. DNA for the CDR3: TGCAGCGCCGAGGACAGGGGGAAACACTATGGCTACACCTTC. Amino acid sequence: CSAEDRGKHYGYTF.

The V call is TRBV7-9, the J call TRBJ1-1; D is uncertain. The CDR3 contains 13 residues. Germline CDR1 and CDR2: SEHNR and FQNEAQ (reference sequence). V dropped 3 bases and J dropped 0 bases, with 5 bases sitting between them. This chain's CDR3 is CASSFGMNTEAFF. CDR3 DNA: TGTGCCAGCAGCTTCGGGATGAACACTGAAGCTTTCTTT.

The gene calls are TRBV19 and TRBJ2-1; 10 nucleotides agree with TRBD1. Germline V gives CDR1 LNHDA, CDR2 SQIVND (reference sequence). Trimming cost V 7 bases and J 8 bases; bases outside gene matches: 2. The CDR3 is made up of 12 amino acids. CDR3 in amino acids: CASNDRGHEQFF. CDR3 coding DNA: TGTGCCAGTAACGACAGGGGGCATGAGCAGTTCTTC.

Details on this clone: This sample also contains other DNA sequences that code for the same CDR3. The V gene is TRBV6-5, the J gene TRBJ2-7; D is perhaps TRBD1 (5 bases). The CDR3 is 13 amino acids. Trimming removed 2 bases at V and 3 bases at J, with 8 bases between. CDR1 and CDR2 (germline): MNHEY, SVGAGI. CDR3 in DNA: TGTGCCAGCAGTTACCTGCAGGGCTACGAGCAGTACTTC. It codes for CASSYLQGYEQYF.

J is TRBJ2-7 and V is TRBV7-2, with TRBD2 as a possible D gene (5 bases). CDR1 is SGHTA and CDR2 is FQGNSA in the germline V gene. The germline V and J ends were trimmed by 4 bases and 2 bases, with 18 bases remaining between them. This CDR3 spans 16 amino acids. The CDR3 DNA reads TGTGCCAGCAGCTCCTCCCGTTGGAGCGGTACCTACGAGCAGTACTTC. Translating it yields CASSSSRWSGTYEQYF.

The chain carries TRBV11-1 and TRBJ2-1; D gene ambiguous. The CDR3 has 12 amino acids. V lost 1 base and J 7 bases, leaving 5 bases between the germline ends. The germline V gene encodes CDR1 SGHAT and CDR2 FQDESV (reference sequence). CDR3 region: CASSLVENEQFF. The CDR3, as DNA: TGTGCCAGCAGCTTAGTGGAGAATGAGCAGTTCTTC.

The chain's CDR3 is CASSPSNQPQHF. DNA for the CDR3: TGTGCCAGCAGCCCAAGCAATCAGCCCCAGCATTTT. This rearrangement joins TRBV6-1 to TRBJ1-5; no reliable D call. V was shortened by 6 bases and J by 1 base, with 4 bases between the two germline ends. This CDR3 has 12 residues. Looked up from germline, CDR1 is MNHNS and CDR2 is SASEGT.

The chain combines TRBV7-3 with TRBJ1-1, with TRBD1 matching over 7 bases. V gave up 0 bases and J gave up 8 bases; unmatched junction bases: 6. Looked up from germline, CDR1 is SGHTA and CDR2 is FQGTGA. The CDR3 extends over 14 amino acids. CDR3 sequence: CASSLTPGGPEAFF. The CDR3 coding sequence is TGTGCCAGCAGCTTAACTCCAGGGGGTCCCGAAGCTTTCTTT.

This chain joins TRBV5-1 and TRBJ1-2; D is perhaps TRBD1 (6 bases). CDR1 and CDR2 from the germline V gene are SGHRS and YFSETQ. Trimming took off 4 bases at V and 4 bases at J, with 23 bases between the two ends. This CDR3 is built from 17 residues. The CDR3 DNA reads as TGCGCCAGCAGCCCAGGGGCGGTCGCCCTATCTAGCTATGGCTACACCTTC. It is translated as CASSPGAVALSSYGYTF.

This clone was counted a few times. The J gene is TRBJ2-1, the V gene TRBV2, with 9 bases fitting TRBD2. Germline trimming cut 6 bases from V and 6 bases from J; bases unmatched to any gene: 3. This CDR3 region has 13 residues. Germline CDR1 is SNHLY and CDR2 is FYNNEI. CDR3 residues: CASRLAGPNEQFF. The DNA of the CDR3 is TGTGCCAGCAGGCTAGCGGGACCCAATGAGCAGTTCTTC.

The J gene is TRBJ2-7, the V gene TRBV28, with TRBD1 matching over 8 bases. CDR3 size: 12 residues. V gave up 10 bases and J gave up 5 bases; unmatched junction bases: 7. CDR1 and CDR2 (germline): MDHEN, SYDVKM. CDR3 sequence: CATDRGRHEQYF. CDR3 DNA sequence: TGTGCCACTGACAGGGGACGCCACGAGCAGTACTTC. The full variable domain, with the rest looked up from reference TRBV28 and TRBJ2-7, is DVKVTQSSRYLVKRTGEKVFLECVQDMDHENMFWYRQDPGLGLRLIYFSYDVKMKEKGDIPEGYSVSREKKERFSLILESASTNQTSMYLCATDRGRHEQYFGPGTRLTVT.

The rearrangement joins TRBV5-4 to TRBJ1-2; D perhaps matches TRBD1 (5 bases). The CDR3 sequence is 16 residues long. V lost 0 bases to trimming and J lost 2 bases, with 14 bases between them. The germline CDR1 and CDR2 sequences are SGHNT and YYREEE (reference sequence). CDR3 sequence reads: CASSLEWQTANYGYTF. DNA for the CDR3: TGTGCCAGCAGCTTGGAATGGCAGACAGCCAACTATGGCTACACCTTC.

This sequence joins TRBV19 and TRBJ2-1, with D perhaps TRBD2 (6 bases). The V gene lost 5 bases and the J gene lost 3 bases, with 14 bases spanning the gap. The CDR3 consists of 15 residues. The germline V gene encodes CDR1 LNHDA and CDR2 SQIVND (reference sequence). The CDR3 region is CASSPSGANYNEQFF. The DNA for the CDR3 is TGTGCCAGTAGTCCTTCGGGAGCCAACTACAATGAGCAGTTCTTC. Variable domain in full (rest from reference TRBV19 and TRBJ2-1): DGGITQSPKYLFRKEGQNVTLSCEQNLNHDAMYWYRQDPGQGLRLIYYSQIVNDFQKGDIAEGYSVSREKKESFPLTVTSAQKNPTAFYLCASSPSGANYNEQFFGPGTRLTVL.

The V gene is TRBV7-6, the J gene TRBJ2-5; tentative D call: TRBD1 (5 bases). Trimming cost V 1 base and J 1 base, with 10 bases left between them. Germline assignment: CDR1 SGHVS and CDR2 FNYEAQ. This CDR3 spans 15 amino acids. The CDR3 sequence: CASSLVDNSQETQYF. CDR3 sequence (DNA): TGTGCCAGCAGCTTAGTGGACAACTCCCAAGAGACCCAGTACTTC.